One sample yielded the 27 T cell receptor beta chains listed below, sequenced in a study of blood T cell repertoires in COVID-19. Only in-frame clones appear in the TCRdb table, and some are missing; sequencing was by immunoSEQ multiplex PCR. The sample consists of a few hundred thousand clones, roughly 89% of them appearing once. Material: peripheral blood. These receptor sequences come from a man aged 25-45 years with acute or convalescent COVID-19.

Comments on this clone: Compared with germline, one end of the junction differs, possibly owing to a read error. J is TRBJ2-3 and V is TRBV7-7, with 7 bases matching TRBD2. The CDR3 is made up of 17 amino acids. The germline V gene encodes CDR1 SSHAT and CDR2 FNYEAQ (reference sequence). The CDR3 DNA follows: TGTGCTAGCAGCTTAGCGCCTTCGGCGGGGGTCACAGATACGCAGTATTTT. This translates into CASSLAPSAGVTDTQYF.

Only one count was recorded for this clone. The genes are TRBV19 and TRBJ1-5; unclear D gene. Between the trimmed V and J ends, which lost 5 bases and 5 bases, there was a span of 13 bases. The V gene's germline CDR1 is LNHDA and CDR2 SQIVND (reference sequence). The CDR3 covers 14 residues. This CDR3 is CASSSPRVDQPQHF. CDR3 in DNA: TGTGCCAGTAGTTCACCCCGGGTAGATCAGCCCCAGCATTTT.

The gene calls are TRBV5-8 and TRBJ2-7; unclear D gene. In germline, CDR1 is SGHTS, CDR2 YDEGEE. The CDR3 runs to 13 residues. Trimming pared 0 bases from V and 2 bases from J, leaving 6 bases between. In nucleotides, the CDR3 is TGTGCCAGCAGCTTGGGTACACCCTACGAGCAGTACTTC. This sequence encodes CASSLGTPYEQYF.

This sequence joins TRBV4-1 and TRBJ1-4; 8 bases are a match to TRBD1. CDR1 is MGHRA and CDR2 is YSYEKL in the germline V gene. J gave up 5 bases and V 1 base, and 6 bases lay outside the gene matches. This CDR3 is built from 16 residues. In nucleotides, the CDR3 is TGCGCCAGCAGCCAAGGTGAGGGACAGGCAAATGAAAAACTGTTTTTT. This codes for CASSQGEGQANEKLFF.

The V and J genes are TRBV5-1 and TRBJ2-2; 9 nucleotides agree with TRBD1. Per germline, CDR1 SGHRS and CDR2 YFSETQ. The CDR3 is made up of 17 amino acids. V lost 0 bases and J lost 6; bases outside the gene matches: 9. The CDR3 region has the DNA TGCGCCAGCAGCTTGGGATGGGGACAGGGTCCTCCCGGGGAGCTGTTTTTT. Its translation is CASSLGWGQGPPGELFF.

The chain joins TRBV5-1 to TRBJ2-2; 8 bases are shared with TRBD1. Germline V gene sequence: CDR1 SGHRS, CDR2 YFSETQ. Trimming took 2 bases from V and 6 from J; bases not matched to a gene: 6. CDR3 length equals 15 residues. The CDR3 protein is CASSLNRGNAGELFF. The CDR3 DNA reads TGCGCCAGCAGCTTAAACAGGGGGAATGCCGGGGAGCTGTTTTTT.

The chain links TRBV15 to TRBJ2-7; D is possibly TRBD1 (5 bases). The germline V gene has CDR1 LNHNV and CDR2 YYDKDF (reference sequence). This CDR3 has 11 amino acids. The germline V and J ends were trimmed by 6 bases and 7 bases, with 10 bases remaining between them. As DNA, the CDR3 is TGTGCCACCAGGGGGCCAATAGAGCAGTACTTC. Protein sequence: CATRGPIEQYF.

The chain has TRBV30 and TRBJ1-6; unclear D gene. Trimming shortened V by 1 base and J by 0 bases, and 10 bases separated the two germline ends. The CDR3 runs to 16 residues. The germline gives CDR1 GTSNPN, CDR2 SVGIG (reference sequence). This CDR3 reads CAWSGLGSSYNSPLHF. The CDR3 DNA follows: TGTGCCTGGAGTGGCCTCGGGAGCTCCTATAATTCACCCCTCCACTTT. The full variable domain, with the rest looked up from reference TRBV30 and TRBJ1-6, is SQTIHQWPATLVQPVGSPLSLECTVEGTSNPNLYWYRQAAGRGLQLLFYSVGIGQISSEVPQNLSASRPQDRQFILSSKKLLLSDSGFYLCAWSGLGSSYNSPLHFGNGTRLTVT.

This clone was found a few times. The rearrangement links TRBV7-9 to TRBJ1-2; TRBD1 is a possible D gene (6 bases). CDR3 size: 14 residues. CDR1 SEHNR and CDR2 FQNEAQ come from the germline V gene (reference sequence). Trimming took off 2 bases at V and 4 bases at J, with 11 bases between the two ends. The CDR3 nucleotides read TGTGCCAGCAGCTTAAGCGGGGGCGTCTATGGCTACACCTTC. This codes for CASSLSGGVYGYTF.

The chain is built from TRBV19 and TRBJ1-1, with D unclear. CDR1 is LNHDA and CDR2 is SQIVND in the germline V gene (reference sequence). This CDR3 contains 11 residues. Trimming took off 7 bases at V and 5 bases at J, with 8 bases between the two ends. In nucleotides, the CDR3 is TGTGCCAGTACCTATGGTACTGAAGCTTTCTTT. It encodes CASTYGTEAFF.

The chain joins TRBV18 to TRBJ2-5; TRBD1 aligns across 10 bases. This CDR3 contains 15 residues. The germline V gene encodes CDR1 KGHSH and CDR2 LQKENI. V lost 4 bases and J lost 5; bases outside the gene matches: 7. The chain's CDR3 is CASSQMPDRGETQYF. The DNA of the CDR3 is TGTGCCAGCTCACAAATGCCGGACAGGGGGGAGACCCAGTACTTC. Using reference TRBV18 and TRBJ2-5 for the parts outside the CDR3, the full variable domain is NAGVMQNPRHLVRRRGQEARLRCSPMKGHSHVYWYRQLPEEGLKFMVYLQKENIIDESGMPKERFSAEFPKEGPSILRIQQVVRGDSAAYFCASSQMPDRGETQYFGPGTRLLVL.

In DNA form, the CDR3 reads TGCAGCGCCCAAAGAGGACATTCCGGGGAGCTGTTTTTT. Translation gives CSAQRGHSGELFF. The chain uses TRBV29-1 and TRBJ2-2; weak D call: TRBD1 (5 bases). CDR1 and CDR2 from the germline V gene are SQVTM and ANQGSEA. This CDR3 has 13 residues. V was clipped by 7 bases and J by 6 bases, with 15 bases between them.

CDR3 loop: CASSLWDRGAGKLFF. The CDR3 nucleotides are TGTGCCAGCAGCCTGTGGGACAGAGGAGCTGGAAAACTGTTTTTT. The chain employs TRBV7-9 and TRBJ1-4, with 7 bases aligning to TRBD1. There are 15 residues in the CDR3. The J segment lost 10 bases and the V segment lost 5 bases, leaving 13 bases of the junction unmatched. Germline values: CDR1 SEHNR, CDR2 FQNEAQ (reference sequence).

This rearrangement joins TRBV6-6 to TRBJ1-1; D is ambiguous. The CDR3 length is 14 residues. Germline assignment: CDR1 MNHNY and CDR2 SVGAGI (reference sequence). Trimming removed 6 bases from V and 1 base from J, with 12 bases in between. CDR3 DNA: TGTGCCAGCAGCCCGGGAGGGCGGAACACTGAAGCTTTCTTT. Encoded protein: CASSPGGRNTEAFF.

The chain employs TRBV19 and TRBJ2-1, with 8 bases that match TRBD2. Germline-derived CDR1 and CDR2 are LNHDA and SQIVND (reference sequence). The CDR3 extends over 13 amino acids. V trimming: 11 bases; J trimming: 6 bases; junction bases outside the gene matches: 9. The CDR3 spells CAASPGLVNEQFF. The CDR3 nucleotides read TGTGCCGCCTCACCGGGACTAGTCAATGAGCAGTTCTTC.

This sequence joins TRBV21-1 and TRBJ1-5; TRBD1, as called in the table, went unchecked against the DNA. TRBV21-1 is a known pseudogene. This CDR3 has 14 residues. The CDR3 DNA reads TGTGCCAGCAGAAGGGGACACAACAATCAGCCCCAGCATTTT. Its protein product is CASRRGHNNQPQHF.

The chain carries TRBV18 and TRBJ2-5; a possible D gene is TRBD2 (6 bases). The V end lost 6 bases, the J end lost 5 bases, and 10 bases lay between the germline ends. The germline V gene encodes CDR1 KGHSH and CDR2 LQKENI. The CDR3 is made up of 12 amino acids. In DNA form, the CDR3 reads TGTGCCAGCTCCACCAGCGGGGAGACCCAGTACTTC. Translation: CASSTSGETQYF.

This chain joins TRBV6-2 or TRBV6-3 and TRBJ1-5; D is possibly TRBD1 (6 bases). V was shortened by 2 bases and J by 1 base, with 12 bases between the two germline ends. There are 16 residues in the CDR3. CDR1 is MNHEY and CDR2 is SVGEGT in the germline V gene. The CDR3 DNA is TGTGCCAGCAGTTACCTCCCAGGGGTAAGCAATCAGCCCCAGCATTTT. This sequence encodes CASSYLPGVSNQPQHF.

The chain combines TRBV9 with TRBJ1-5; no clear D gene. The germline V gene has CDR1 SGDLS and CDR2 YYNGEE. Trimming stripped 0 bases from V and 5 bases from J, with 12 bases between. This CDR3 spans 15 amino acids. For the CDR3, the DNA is TGTGCCAGCAGCGTAGTGGGGAGGAGTCATCAGCCCCAGCATTTT. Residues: CASSVVGRSHQPQHF.

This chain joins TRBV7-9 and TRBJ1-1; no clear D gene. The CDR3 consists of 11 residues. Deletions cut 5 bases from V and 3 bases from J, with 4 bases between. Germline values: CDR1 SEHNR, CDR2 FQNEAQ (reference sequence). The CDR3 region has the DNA TGTGCCAGCAGCCAGGACACTGAAGCTTTCTTT. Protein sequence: CASSQDTEAFF.

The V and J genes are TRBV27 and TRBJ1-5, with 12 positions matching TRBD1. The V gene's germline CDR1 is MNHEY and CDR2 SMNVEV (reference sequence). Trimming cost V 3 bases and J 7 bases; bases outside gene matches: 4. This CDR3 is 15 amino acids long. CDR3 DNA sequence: TGTGCCAGCAGTTTTGGGACAGGGGGCGGGCAGCCCCAGCATTTT. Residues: CASSFGTGGGQPQHF.

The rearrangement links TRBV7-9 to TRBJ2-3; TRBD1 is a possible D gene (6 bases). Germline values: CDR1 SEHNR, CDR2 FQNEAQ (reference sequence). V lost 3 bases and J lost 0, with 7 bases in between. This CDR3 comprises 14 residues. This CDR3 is CASSFTGSTDTQYF. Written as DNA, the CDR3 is TGTGCCAGCAGCTTTACAGGGAGCACAGATACGCAGTATTTT.

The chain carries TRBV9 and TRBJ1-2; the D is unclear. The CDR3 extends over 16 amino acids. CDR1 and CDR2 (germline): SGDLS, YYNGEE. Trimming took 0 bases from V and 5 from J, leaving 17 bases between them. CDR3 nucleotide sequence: TGTGCCAGCAGCGTAGATGAGGGTTTGAGGGAATATGGCTACACCTTC. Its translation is CASSVDEGLREYGYTF.

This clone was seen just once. CDR3 DNA: TGTGCCAGCAACACACCCACTGAAGCTTTCTTT. Translation: CASNTPTEAFF. The V and J genes are TRBV6-6 and TRBJ1-1, with D unclear. V was trimmed by 7 bases and J by 4 bases, leaving 7 bases between them. The germline CDR1 and CDR2 sequences are MNHNY and SVGAGI (reference sequence). This CDR3 contains 11 residues.

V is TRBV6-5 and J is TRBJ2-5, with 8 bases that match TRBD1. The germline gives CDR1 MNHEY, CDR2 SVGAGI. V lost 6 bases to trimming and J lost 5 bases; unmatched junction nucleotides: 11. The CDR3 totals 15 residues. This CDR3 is CASSNDMTGVETQYF. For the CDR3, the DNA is TGTGCCAGCAGCAACGATATGACAGGGGTGGAGACCCAGTACTTC.

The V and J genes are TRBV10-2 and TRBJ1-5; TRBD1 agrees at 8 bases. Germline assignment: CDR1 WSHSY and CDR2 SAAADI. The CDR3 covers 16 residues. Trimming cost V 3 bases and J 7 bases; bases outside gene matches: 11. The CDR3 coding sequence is TGCGCCAGCAGTGACCGGGGGCAGGGGGCCTTCCAGCCCCAGCATTTT. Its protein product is CASSDRGQGAFQPQHF.

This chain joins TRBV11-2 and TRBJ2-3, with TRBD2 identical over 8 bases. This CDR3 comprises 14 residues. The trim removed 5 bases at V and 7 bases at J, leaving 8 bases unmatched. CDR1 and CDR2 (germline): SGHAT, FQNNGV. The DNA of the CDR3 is TGTGCCAGCAGCACACAAAGGACTAGCTATACGCAGTATTTT. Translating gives CASSTQRTSYTQYF.